The 24 T cell receptor beta chains listed next were all sequenced from one sample in a study of cytomegalovirus exposure and HLA in healthy donors. PCR used 60 Vbeta primers and 13 Jbeta primers. Libraries were prepared by immunoSEQ multiplex PCR; TCRdb keeps only in-frame clonotypes and omits some of them. Of more than 150,000 clones in the sample, roughly 80% were seen once. The sample comprised PBMCs. Every receptor here comes from a woman between 40 and 55 years old in good health and CMV-seropositive.

J is TRBJ2-1 and V is TRBV28; maybe TRBD1 (7 bases). Between the trimmed V and J ends, which lost 11 bases and 2 bases, there was a span of 16 bases. Germline V gene data show CDR1 as MDHEN and CDR2 as SYDVKM. The CDR3 contains 14 residues. For the CDR3, the DNA is TGTGCCCACGCGGCCAGGGGGGCCTACAATGAGCAGTTCTTC. Protein product: CAHAARGAYNEQFF.

This clone was seen only a few times. J is TRBJ1-4 and V is TRBV19; D is unclear. Germline loops: CDR1 LNHDA, CDR2 SQIVND (reference sequence). Trimming pared 5 bases from V and 8 bases from J, leaving 12 bases between. The CDR3 runs to 13 residues. This chain's CDR3 is CASSFREWEKLFF. The CDR3 DNA reads TGTGCCAGTAGTTTCCGGGAGTGGGAAAAACTGTTTTTT.

The V call is TRBV5-1, the J call TRBJ1-3; D uncertain. V was clipped by 4 bases and J by 4 bases, with 9 bases between them. CDR1 and CDR2 from the germline V gene are SGHRS and YFSETQ. This CDR3 is 13 amino acids long. CDR3 nucleotides: TGCGCCAGCAGCAGCCCCCCCGGAAACACCATATATTTT. Its protein product is CASSSPPGNTIYF. The variable domain in full, with the rest retrieved from reference TRBV5-1 and TRBJ1-3, is KAGVTQTPRYLIKTRGQQVTLSCSPISGHRSVSWYQQTPGQGLQFLFEYFSETQRNKGNFPGRFSGRQFSNSRSEMNVSTLELGDSALYLCASSSPPGNTIYFGEGSWLTVV.

The chain employs TRBV7-2 and TRBJ2-2, with 12 bases lining up with TRBD2. The CDR3 covers 15 residues. V lost 5 bases and J lost 5; bases outside the gene matches: 3. The germline V gene has CDR1 SGHTA and CDR2 FQGNSA. CDR3 nucleotides: TGTGCCAGCAGCCGACTAGCGGGAGAGACCGGGGAGCTGTTTTTT. This translates into CASSRLAGETGELFF.

This sequence joins TRBV4-2 and TRBJ1-3, with TRBD1 as a possible D gene (5 bases). Germline-derived CDR1 and CDR2 are LGHNA and YNFKEQ. CDR3 length equals 15 residues. Trimming cost V 0 bases and J 1 base, with 7 bases left between them. The CDR3 region is CASSQDTGSGNTIYF. DNA for the CDR3: TGTGCCAGCAGCCAAGACACAGGTTCTGGAAACACCATATATTTT.

V and J are TRBV28 and TRBJ2-3; 7 bases fit TRBD2. V lost 3 bases, J lost 0 bases, and 6 bases stayed unmatched. CDR1 is MDHEN and CDR2 is SYDVKM in the germline V gene. The CDR3 runs to 16 residues. CDR3 sequence (DNA): TGTGCCAGCAGTTTCGGGCGGGGGACTAGCACAGATACGCAGTATTTT. The encoded protein is CASSFGRGTSTDTQYF.

In its sample, this clone was seen a few times. The chain is built from TRBV6-5 and TRBJ2-1; 8 bases line up with TRBD2. With V trimmed by 2 bases and J by 0 bases, 0 bases remained unmatched. Per germline, CDR1 MNHEY and CDR2 SVGAGI. CDR3 size: 15 residues. Written as DNA, the CDR3 is TGTGCCAGCAGTTACACTAGCGGCTCCTACAATGAGCAGTTCTTC. Protein: CASSYTSGSYNEQFF.

The chain recombines TRBV11-3 with TRBJ2-1; the match to TRBD1 covers 8 bases. The germline V gene encodes CDR1 SGHNT and CDR2 YENEEA. The CDR3 has 14 amino acids. J lost 6 bases, V lost 2 bases, and 3 bases had no gene match. In DNA form, the CDR3 reads TGTGCCAGCAGCTTACGCAGGGGGCCCAATGAGCAGTTCTTC. It encodes CASSLRRGPNEQFF. The variable domain in full, completed from reference TRBV11-3 and TRBJ2-1, reads EAGVVQSPRYKIIEKKQPVAFWCNPISGHNTLYWYLQNLGQGPELLIRYENEEAVDDSQLPKDRFSAERLKGVDSTLKIQPAELGDSAVYLCASSLRRGPNEQFFGPGTRLTVL.

This chain connects TRBV4-1 to TRBJ1-4; D perhaps matches TRBD1 (5 bases). Trimming took 0 bases from V and 8 from J, leaving 16 bases between them. This CDR3 is built from 16 residues. Germline V gene sequence: CDR1 MGHRA, CDR2 YSYEKL. CDR3 in amino acids: CASSQDGAGGGEKLFF. The CDR3 DNA follows: TGCGCCAGCAGCCAAGATGGTGCAGGCGGGGGAGAAAAACTGTTTTTT.

V gene TRBV27 combines with J gene TRBJ2-5; TRBD2 matches at 13 bases. Gene TRBJ2-7 matches the end of the DNA better, so the J call may be wrong. Germline loops: CDR1 MNHEY, CDR2 SMNVEV (reference sequence). The CDR3 is 17 amino acids. The CDR3: CASSQLGLAGRSYEQYF. As DNA, the CDR3 is TGTGCCAGCAGTCAACTGGGACTAGCGGGAAGATCCTACGAGCAGTACTTC.

The chain is built from TRBV9 and TRBJ1-1; D gene unclear. Germline-derived CDR1 and CDR2 are SGDLS and YYNGEE. The CDR3 runs to 13 residues. V lost 7 bases and J 0 bases, leaving 10 bases between the germline ends. The CDR3 nucleotides read TGTGCCAGCGCTAGCGGAATGAACACTGAAGCTTTCTTT. Residues: CASASGMNTEAFF.

V gene TRBV28 combines with J gene TRBJ2-7; 8 positions match TRBD1. Trimming at V came to 6 bases and at J to 4 bases, leaving 20 bases not matched to a gene. The CDR3 consists of 18 residues. Germline CDR1 and CDR2: MDHEN and SYDVKM. Here the CDR3 DNA reads TGTGCCAGCAGCGCCCCGACAGGGGTTATGCGTTCCGCGTACGAGCAGTACTTC. This encodes CASSAPTGVMRSAYEQYF.

The rearrangement joins TRBV28 to TRBJ1-2; weak D call: TRBD1 (5 bases). Trimming took off 5 bases at V and 2 bases at J, with 15 bases between the two ends. Germline V gene sequence: CDR1 MDHEN, CDR2 SYDVKM. The CDR3 contains 15 residues. CDR3 coding DNA: TGTGCCAGCAGTCCCCGGGGGGGGTCCAACTATGGCTACACCTTC. Encoded protein: CASSPRGGSNYGYTF.

The rearrangement joins TRBV4-2 to TRBJ1-1; 7 bases agree with TRBD1. Losses at the gene ends were 5 bases for V and 3 bases for J; bases not matched to a gene: 6. Germline V CDR1 and CDR2: LGHNA, YNFKEQ. This CDR3 spans 14 amino acids. CDR3 nucleotides: TGTGCCAGCAGCGATGGGGACAGCTACACTGAAGCTTTCTTT. Protein: CASSDGDSYTEAFF.

This clone was seen just once. The rearrangement links TRBV28 to TRBJ2-7; a weak D match, TRBD2 (5 bases). Germline loops: CDR1 MDHEN, CDR2 SYDVKM. Deletions cut 6 bases from V and 2 bases from J, with 11 bases between. The CDR3 totals 13 residues. For the CDR3, the DNA is TGTGCCAGCAGGAGGACTGCCACCTACGAGCAGTACTTC. Protein product: CASRRTATYEQYF.

The chain is built from TRBV4-3 and TRBJ2-3; TRBD2 matches 12 bases. Germline values: CDR1 LGHNA, CDR2 YSLEER. Trimming removed 4 bases from V and 5 bases from J; junction bases left unmatched: 10. The CDR3 covers 17 residues. CDR3 nucleotides: TGCGCCAGCAGCCGCCGATCTAGCGGGAGGGCTGAAGATACGCAGTATTTT. This sequence encodes CASSRRSSGRAEDTQYF.

This chain connects TRBV6-1 to TRBJ2-1; TRBD2 matches at 7 bases. The CDR3 covers 16 residues. Germline CDR1 reads MNHNS; CDR2 reads SASEGT. The ends lost 1 base at V and 7 bases at J; junction bases unmatched: 10. The CDR3 DNA reads TGTGCCAGCAGTGAAGAGGGGCCTAGCGGCACGAATGAGCAGTTCTTC. This codes for CASSEEGPSGTNEQFF.

This clone occurred a few times. The junction departs from the called germline gene at one end, perhaps through a read error. V is TRBV7-9 and J is TRBJ2-2, with D maybe TRBD2 (5 bases). CDR1 and CDR2 (germline): SEHNR, FQNEAQ (reference sequence). The CDR3 has 13 residues. The CDR3 loop is CSSSSEGSGELFF. The CDR3 DNA sequence: TGTTCCAGCAGCTCCGAGGGCTCCGGGGAGCTGTTTTTT. The variable domain in full, with the rest retrieved from reference TRBV7-9 and TRBJ2-2, is DTGVSQNPRHKITKRGQNVTFRCDPISEHNRLYWYRQTLGQGPEFLTYFQNEAQLEKSRLLSDRFSAERPKGSFSTLEIQRTEQGDSAMYLCSSSSEGSGELFFGEGSRLTVL.

The V and J genes are TRBV9 and TRBJ1-1; D not certain. This CDR3 spans 14 amino acids. From germline, CDR1 is SGDLS and CDR2 YYNGEE. With 4 bases removed from V and 2 bases from J, the gap between germline ends came to 12 bases. The CDR3 DNA is TGTGCCAGCAGCTTAAAAGGCGGTAACACTGAAGCTTTCTTT. This translates into CASSLKGGNTEAFF.

V and J are TRBV7-8 and TRBJ2-7; 16 bases map to TRBD2. This CDR3 is 17 amino acids long. J was trimmed by 2 bases and V by 4 bases; bases with no gene match: 5. Germline V gives CDR1 SGHVS, CDR2 FQNEAQ. This CDR3 reads CASSWGLAGGATYEQYF. CDR3 coding DNA: TGTGCCAGCAGCTGGGGACTAGCGGGAGGGGCCACCTACGAGCAGTACTTC.

The chain recombines TRBV6-5 with TRBJ2-5, with D hard to call. Germline-derived CDR1 and CDR2 are MNHEY and SVGAGI. V lost 0 bases and J lost 3, with 14 bases in between. The length of the CDR3 is 16 residues. The CDR3 region is CASSYSGSTAKETQYF. CDR3 in DNA: TGTGCCAGCAGTTACTCGGGCAGTACAGCAAAAGAGACCCAGTACTTC.

The CDR3 spells CASSQVVAGSHYGYTF. As DNA, the CDR3 is TGCGCCAGCAGCCAAGTTGTGGCAGGATCTCACTATGGCTACACCTTC. The chain joins TRBV4-3 to TRBJ1-2; D gene unclear. Trimming left V 1 base short and J 3 bases short, with 15 bases between. This CDR3 contains 16 residues. Germline CDR1 and CDR2: LGHNA and YSLEER.

V usage is TRBV9 and J usage is TRBJ2-3; 8 positions agree with TRBD2. Germline CDR1 and CDR2: SGDLS and YYNGEE. Trimming at V came to 0 bases and at J to 2 bases, leaving 5 bases not matched to a gene. The CDR3 extends over 16 amino acids. As DNA, the CDR3 is TGTGCCAGCAGCGTAGATGAGCGGGAGCTCACAGATACGCAGTATTTT. This encodes CASSVDERELTDTQYF.

This sequence joins TRBV5-4 and TRBJ2-1; 7 nucleotides agree with TRBD1. This CDR3 is 16 amino acids long. V was clipped by 4 bases and J by 10 bases; unmatched bases: 17. CDR1 and CDR2 (germline): SGHNT, YYREEE (reference sequence). CDR3 in amino acids: CASSRSTGTAIREQFF. The CDR3 DNA follows: TGTGCCAGCAGCCGATCGACCGGGACAGCAATTAGGGAGCAGTTCTTC.